What follows are 11 T cell receptor beta chains derived from one specimen sequenced in a study of blood T cell repertoires in COVID-19. Measured with immunoSEQ multiplex PCR; TCRdb has only the in-frame clones, and not every one. Of roughly 200,000 clones listed, 80% to 90% were seen once; the top ten hold over 3%. What was sequenced was PBMCs or T cells enriched from blood (not recorded which). These receptors were collected from a woman aged 45-65 years in a cohort exposed to, infected with or recovered from COVID-19 (not recorded which).

This clone was found once. The chain is built from TRBV6-5 and TRBJ2-1; D call uncertain. The germline V and J ends were trimmed by 6 bases and 1 base, with 10 bases remaining between them. The CDR3 spans 14 residues. The germline CDR1 and CDR2 sequences are MNHEY and SVGAGI. DNA of the CDR3: TGTGCCAGCAGCCCCCCGCGGTCCTACAATGAGCAGTTCTTC. This encodes CASSPPRSYNEQFF.

This clone came up once. The chain has TRBV7-9 and TRBJ1-6; 8 bases are a match to TRBD1. The CDR3 totals 14 residues. The J segment lost 6 bases and the V segment lost 6 bases, leaving 4 bases of the junction unmatched. CDR1 SEHNR and CDR2 FQNEAQ come from the germline V gene (reference sequence). The CDR3: CASRSTGANSPLHF. CDR3 bases: TGTGCCAGCAGGTCGACAGGGGCTAATTCACCCCTCCACTTT.

V and J are TRBV15 and TRBJ1-2, with TRBD1 as a possible D gene (5 bases). The V and J ends lost 4 bases and 0 bases respectively, with 6 bases between them. This CDR3 region has 13 residues. The V gene's germline CDR1 is LNHNV and CDR2 YYDKDF (reference sequence). CDR3 nucleotides: TGTGCCACCAGCACACAGGCTAACTATGGCTACACCTTC. Translation gives CATSTQANYGYTF.

J is TRBJ2-5 and V is TRBV7-6, with D possibly TRBD2 on 5 matching bases. The germline V gene encodes CDR1 SGHVS and CDR2 FNYEAQ. Trimming cost V 4 bases and J 0 bases, with 12 bases left between them. The length of the CDR3 is 15 residues. The CDR3 coding sequence is TGTGCCAGCAGCTCGACGGGAACTAACCAAGAGACCCAGTACTTC. Its translation is CASSSTGTNQETQYF.

The chain joins TRBV25-1 to TRBJ1-3; D not resolved. V shed 5 bases and J shed 4 bases, with 3 bases lying between them. The germline V gene encodes CDR1 MGHDK and CDR2 SYGVNS. This CDR3 comprises 11 residues. CDR3 coding DNA: TGTGCCAGCAGTCCGGGAAACACCATATATTTT. Its protein product is CASSPGNTIYF.

V usage is TRBV6-6 and J usage is TRBJ2-7; the D gene is possibly TRBD2 (5 bases). This CDR3 has 15 amino acids. Per germline, CDR1 MNHNY and CDR2 SVGAGI (reference sequence). Trimming cost V 3 bases and J 7 bases, with 19 bases left between them. CDR3 region: CASSYLQASGREQYF. Here the CDR3 DNA reads TGTGCCAGCAGTTATCTCCAGGCCAGCGGTAGGGAGCAGTACTTC.

The rearrangement links TRBV28 to TRBJ2-7, with 9 bases identical to TRBD2. Trimming removed 8 bases from V and 1 base from J; junction bases left unmatched: 3. Germline V gives CDR1 MDHEN, CDR2 SYDVKM. This CDR3 has 13 residues. For the CDR3, the DNA is TGTGCCAGCCAGCGGGGGGCATCCTACGAGCAGTACTTC. It translates to CASQRGASYEQYF.

This clone was counted between two and nine times. The V call is TRBV6-2 or TRBV6-3, the J call TRBJ2-2; D is undetermined. Germline CDR1 MNHEY, CDR2 SVGEGT. The V end lost 0 bases, the J end lost 2 bases, and 10 bases lay between the germline ends. The CDR3 is 16 amino acids. For the CDR3, the DNA is TGTGCCAGCAGTTACTCCCCTGTGACTAACACCGGGGAGCTGTTTTTT. This translates into CASSYSPVTNTGELFF.

A remark on this clone: The junction departs from germline at one end; a sequencing error may be responsible. The V gene is TRBV7-9, the J gene TRBJ2-7; 8 bases are a match to TRBD1. Germline V lookup: CDR1 SEHNR, CDR2 FQNEAQ (reference sequence). The CDR3 has 16 residues. DNA of the CDR3: TGTGCCAGCAGCTTAACCTACGGGACAGGTGAGAGCGGTTGGAACTTC. Translation: CASSLTYGTGESGWNF.

This chain uses TRBV5-1 with TRBJ1-2; 8 nucleotides align to TRBD1. The CDR3 runs to 13 residues. The V segment lost 3 bases and the J segment 8 bases; nucleotides outside the gene matches: 6. CDR1 is SGHRS, CDR2 YFSETQ, per germline. The CDR3: CASSSGTGGGYTF. CDR3 DNA sequence: TGCGCCAGCAGCTCCGGGACAGGAGGCGGCTACACCTTC.

This chain uses TRBV7-2 with TRBJ2-5, with 7 bases lining up with TRBD1. Trimming took 7 bases from V and 5 from J; bases not matched to a gene: 7. The germline gives CDR1 SGHTA, CDR2 FQGNSA. The CDR3 covers 13 residues. Written as DNA, the CDR3 is TGTGCCAGCAATTCTGACAGGGCTGAGACCCAGTACTTC. This codes for CASNSDRAETQYF.